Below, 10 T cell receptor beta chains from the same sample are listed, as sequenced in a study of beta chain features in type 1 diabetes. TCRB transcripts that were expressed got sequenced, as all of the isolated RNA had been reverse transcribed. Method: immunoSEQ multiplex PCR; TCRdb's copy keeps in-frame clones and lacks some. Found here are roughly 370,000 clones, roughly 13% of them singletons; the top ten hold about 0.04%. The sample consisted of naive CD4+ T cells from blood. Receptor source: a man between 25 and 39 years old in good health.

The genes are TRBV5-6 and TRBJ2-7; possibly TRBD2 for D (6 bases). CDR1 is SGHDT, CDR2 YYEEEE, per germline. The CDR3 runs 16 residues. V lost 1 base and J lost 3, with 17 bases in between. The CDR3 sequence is CASSLSALARRYEQYV. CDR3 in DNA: TGTGCCAGCAGCTTGTCCGCACTAGCCCGTCGCTACGAGCAGTACGTC.

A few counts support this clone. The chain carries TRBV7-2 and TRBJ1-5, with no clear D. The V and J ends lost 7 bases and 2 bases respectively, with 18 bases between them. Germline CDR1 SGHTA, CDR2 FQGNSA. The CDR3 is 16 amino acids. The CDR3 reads CASNVLGVGGNQPQHF. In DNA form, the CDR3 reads TGTGCCAGCAACGTCCTCGGGGTAGGCGGCAATCAGCCCCAGCATTTT.

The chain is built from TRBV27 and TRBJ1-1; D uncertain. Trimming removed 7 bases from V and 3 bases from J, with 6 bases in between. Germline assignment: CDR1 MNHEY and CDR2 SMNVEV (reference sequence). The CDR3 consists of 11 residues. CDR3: CASIVHTEAFF. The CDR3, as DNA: TGTGCCAGCATTGTCCACACTGAAGCTTTCTTT.

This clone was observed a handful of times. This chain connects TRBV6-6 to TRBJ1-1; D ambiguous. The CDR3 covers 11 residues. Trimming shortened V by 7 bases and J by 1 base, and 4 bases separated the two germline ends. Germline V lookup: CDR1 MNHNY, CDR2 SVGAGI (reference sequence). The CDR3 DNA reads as TGTGCCAGCACTAAGAACACTGAAGCTTTCTTT. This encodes CASTKNTEAFF.

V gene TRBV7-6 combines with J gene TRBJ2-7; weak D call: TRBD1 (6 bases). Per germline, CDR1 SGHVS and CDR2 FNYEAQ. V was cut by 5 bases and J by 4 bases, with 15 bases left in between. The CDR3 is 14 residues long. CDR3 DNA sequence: TGTGCCAGCAGCCCCCTAGGGGGTTCGTACGAGCAGTACTTC. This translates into CASSPLGGSYEQYF.

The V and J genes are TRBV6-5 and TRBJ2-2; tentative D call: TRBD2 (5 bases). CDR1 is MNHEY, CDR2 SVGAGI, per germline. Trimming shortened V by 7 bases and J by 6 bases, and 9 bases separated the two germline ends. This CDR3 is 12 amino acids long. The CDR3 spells CASTRGSGELFF. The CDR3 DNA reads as TGTGCCAGCACCAGAGGGTCCGGGGAGCTGTTTTTT.

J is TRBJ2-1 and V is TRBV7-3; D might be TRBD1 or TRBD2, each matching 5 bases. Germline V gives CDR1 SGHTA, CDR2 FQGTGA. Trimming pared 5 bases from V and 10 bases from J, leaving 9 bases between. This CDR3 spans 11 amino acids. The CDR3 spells CASSQGREQFF. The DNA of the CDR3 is TGTGCCAGCAGCCAGGGACGCGAGCAGTTCTTC.

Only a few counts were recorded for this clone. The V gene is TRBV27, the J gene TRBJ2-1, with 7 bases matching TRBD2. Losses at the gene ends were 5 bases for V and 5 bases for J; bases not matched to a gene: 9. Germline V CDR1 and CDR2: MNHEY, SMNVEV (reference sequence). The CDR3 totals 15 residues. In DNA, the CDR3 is TGTGCCAGCAGTCTGTTAGCGGGTGTGAACAATGAGCAGTTCTTC. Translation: CASSLLAGVNNEQFF.

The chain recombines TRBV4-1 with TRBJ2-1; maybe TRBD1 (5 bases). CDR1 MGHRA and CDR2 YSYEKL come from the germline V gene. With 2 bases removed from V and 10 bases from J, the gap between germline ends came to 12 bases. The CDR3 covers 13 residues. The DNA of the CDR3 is TGCGCCAGCAGCCAATCCCAGGGTGGCGAGCAGTTCTTC. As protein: CASSQSQGGEQFF.

CDR3 sequence (DNA): TGTGCCTGGAGTGCCTACGAGGGGATCATGAACACTGAAGCTTTCTTT. Residues: CAWSAYEGIMNTEAFF. The chain carries TRBV30 and TRBJ1-1, with a possible D match to TRBD1 (5 bases). In germline, CDR1 is GTSNPN, CDR2 SVGIG (reference sequence). V was pared by 1 base and J by 0 bases, with 15 bases between. The CDR3 extends over 16 amino acids. Full variable domain (rest looked up from reference TRBV30 and TRBJ1-1): SQTIHQWPATLVQPVGSPLSLECTVEGTSNPNLYWYRQAAGRGLQLLFYSVGIGQISSEVPQNLSASRPQDRQFILSSKKLLLSDSGFYLCAWSAYEGIMNTEAFFGQGTRLTVV.